Listed below are T cell receptor beta chains from one sample, sequenced in a study of vaccination and CD4 T cells after COVID-19. One entry per CDR3 protein, called by TCRdb with MiXCR from the PCR reads. The sample has 20,000 to 25,000 distinct CDR3 sequences, about three fifths seen once. The sample was CD4+ T cells from blood, taken before SARS-CoV-2 vaccination. The receptor set was obtained from a human donor who had recovered from COVID-19. CDR3s include the opening cysteine and the closing phenylalanine or tryptophan. D genes are given only for firm matches. The size entry is marked missing in some rows and otherwise reads once, few, many or a size class.

J	D	size	V	CDR3	DNA
TRBJ2-7	.	few	TRBV7-2	CASSLARSYEQYF	TGTGCCAGCAGCTTAGCCCGCTCCTACGAGCAGTACTTC
TRBJ2-5	TRBD1	few	TRBV12-3/TRBV12-4	CASSPWTGKETQYF	TGTGCCAGCAGCCCCTGGACAGGGAAGGAGACCCAGTACTTC
TRBJ2-7	TRBD2	.	TRBV4-1	CASSPGLAVSEQYF	TGCGCCAGCAGCCCGGGACTAGCGGTCTCAGAGCAGTACTTC
TRBJ2-1	TRBD1	once	TRBV7-7	CASSRGTGGYEQFF	TGTGCCAGCAGCCGCGGGACAGGGGGTTATGAGCAGTTCTTC
TRBJ1-1	.	.	TRBV7-2	CASSADMNTEAFF	TGTGCCAGCAGCGCGGACATGAACACTGAAGCTTTCTTT
TRBJ2-7	.	.	TRBV20-1	CSARRRLGASYEQYF	TGCAGTGCTAGACGCCGTCTGGGGGCTTCCTACGAGCAGTACTTC
TRBJ1-5	TRBD1	.	TRBV6-1	CASSPRTGLQPQHF	TGTGCCAGCAGTCCCCGGACAGGACTACAGCCCCAGCATTTT
TRBJ2-1	TRBD1	.	TRBV5-1	CASSERQGTYNEQFF	TGCGCCAGCAGCGAAAGACAGGGGACGTACAATGAGCAGTTCTTC
TRBJ1-2	TRBD1	.	TRBV5-1	CASSLVGGDYGYTF	TGCGCCAGCAGCTTGGTAGGGGGCGACTATGGCTACACCTTC
TRBJ1-6	TRBD1	few	TRBV2	CASSPQGVTNSPLHF	TGTGCCAGCAGCCCCCAGGGGGTGACAAATTCACCCCTCCACTTT
TRBJ1-2	.	.	TRBV28	CASSNTTGGYTF	TGTGCCAGCAGTAACACGACGGGGGGCTACACCTTC
TRBJ2-1	.	few	TRBV20-1	CSARDPEGGAYNEQFF	TGCAGTGCTAGAGATCCAGAGGGAGGAGCCTACAATGAGCAGTTCTTC
TRBJ2-5	.	.	TRBV20-1	CSANTAQETQYF	TGCAGTGCAAACACGGCACAAGAGACCCAGTACTTC
TRBJ1-1	.	.	TRBV6-4	CASSVETGNKAFF	TGTGCCAGCAGTGTTGAGACAGGCAATAAAGCTTTCTTT